This T cell receptor (beta chain) was identified in a study of regulatory T cells in long-lasting Graves disease. Arm-PCR with iRepertoire HTBI primers amplified the CDR3 regions for these TCR beta libraries. TCRdb itself ran the multiplex PCR reads through MiXCR, one entry per CDR3 protein. The profile covers about 440,000 distinct CDR3 sequences, with over 15% appearing a single time and around 10% taken by the ten largest. Time point of the sample: newly diagnosed GD, antithyroid drugs for less than 3 months. Generation of the TCR library employed RNA extracted from PBMCs. Trimming took 5 bases from V and 8 from J; bases not matched to a gene: 7. The CDR3 sequence is 14 residues long. The data also belong to a second study, concerning T cells in Graves' hyperthyroidism and ophthalmopathy. That work states: Among clonotypes expanded in thyroid above 0.001, most were also found in blood.

The clonotype originates from a woman aged 25 to 39 with Graves disease. The V and J genes are TRBV12-3 or TRBV12-4 and TRBJ2-1, with 9 bases matching TRBD1. The starting material was peripheral blood mononuclear cells (PBMCs), obtained at new diagnosis, from a patient treated with antithyroid drugs. The CDR3, as DNA: TGTGCCAGCAGTCCGGGACAGGGTAATGATGAGCAGTTCTTC. It translates to CASSPGQGNDEQFF.